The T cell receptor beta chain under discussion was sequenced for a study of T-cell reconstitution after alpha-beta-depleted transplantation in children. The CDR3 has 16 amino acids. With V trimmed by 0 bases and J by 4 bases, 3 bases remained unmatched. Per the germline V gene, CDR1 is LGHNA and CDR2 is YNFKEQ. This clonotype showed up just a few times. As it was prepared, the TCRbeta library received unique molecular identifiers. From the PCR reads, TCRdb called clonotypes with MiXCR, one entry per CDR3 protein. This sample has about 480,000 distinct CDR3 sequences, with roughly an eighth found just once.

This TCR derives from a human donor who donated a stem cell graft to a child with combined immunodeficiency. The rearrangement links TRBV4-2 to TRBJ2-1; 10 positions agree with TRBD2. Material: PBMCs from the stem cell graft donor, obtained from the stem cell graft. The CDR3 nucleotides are TGTGCCAGCAGCCAAGATCTAGCGGGGGCTTACAATGAGCAGTTCTTC. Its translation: CASSQDLAGAYNEQFF.